Following are 20 T cell receptor beta chains from one sample sequenced in a study of shared clonotypes between healthy human individuals. Profiling relied on immunoSEQ multiplex PCR, and the TCRdb table lists in-frame clones only, not all of them. This table has hundreds of thousands of clones, more than 85% appearing once. The naive CD8 population came from CD45RO-negative cells selected for CCR7, without terminally differentiated effector memory CD45RA+ cells. Sequencing was performed on naive CD8+ T cells sorted from blood. The receptors originated from a man aged 30 to 45 in good health.

CDR3 DNA: TGTGCCAGCAGCTCCCGGGACAGGGGTGAAAAACTGTTTTTT. Translating it yields CASSSRDRGEKLFF. The V and J genes are TRBV14 and TRBJ1-4; 10 bases line up with TRBD1. Germline lookup yields CDR1 SGHDN and CDR2 FVKESK. This CDR3 contains 14 residues. Trimming cost V 5 bases and J 7 bases; bases outside gene matches: 4.

The chain has TRBV2 and TRBJ1-2; a possible D gene is TRBD1 (5 bases). The ends were cut back, 3 bases at V and 3 bases at J, with 14 bases in the middle. Per the germline V gene, CDR1 is SNHLY and CDR2 is FYNNEI. The CDR3 is 15 amino acids. The CDR3 sequence: CASSDRRGVDYGYTF. The CDR3 nucleotides read TGTGCCAGCAGTGATCGGAGGGGCGTAGACTATGGCTACACCTTC.

The chain uses TRBV11-2 and TRBJ2-1; the match to TRBD2 covers 7 bases. The CDR3 sequence is 16 residues long. The V gene's germline CDR1 is SGHAT and CDR2 FQNNGV. With 8 bases clipped from V and 6 bases from J, the junction kept 16 bases outside the gene matches. The CDR3 DNA follows: TGTGCCAGCGAAGGGAGCGGGACCCTTTTAGGCAATGAGCAGTTCTTC. It translates to CASEGSGTLLGNEQFF.

The chain is built from TRBV4-1 and TRBJ2-2, with 8 positions matching TRBD1. V lost 3 bases to trimming and J lost 4 bases; unmatched junction nucleotides: 7. CDR3 length equals 16 residues. Germline V gene data show CDR1 as MGHRA and CDR2 as YSYEKL. The CDR3 region is CASSHPQGEITGELFF. For the CDR3, the DNA is TGCGCCAGCAGCCACCCACAGGGGGAAATCACCGGGGAGCTGTTTTTT.

This clone was recorded once. This chain connects TRBV6-6 to TRBJ1-4; D is unclear. Germline CDR1 and CDR2: MNHNY and SVGAGI (reference sequence). The CDR3 covers 14 residues. Trimming removed 6 bases from V and 4 bases from J, with 12 bases in between. The CDR3 loop reads CASSYGHSNEKLFF. As DNA, the CDR3 is TGTGCCAGCAGCTACGGGCATAGTAATGAAAAACTGTTTTTT.

The chain is built from TRBV29-1 and TRBJ2-1; D gene uncertain. CDR1 SQVTM and CDR2 ANQGSEA come from the germline V gene. The CDR3 has 14 amino acids. The V end lost 5 bases, the J end lost 6 bases, and 17 bases lay between the germline ends. The CDR3 DNA reads TGCAGCGTTTGGTCCCCGGGCCTCGGCAATGAGCAGTTCTTC. It specifies CSVWSPGLGNEQFF.

CDR3 region: CASSLVSPYEQYF. The DNA for the CDR3 is TGTGCCAGCAGCTTAGTTTCGCCATACGAGCAGTACTTC. The chain couples TRBV7-9 to TRBJ2-7; the D is unclear. The germline V gene has CDR1 SEHNR and CDR2 FQNEAQ (reference sequence). The CDR3 has 13 residues. Between the trimmed V and J ends, which lost 1 base and 4 bases, there was a span of 8 bases.

The rearrangement uses TRBV5-5 and TRBJ1-4; D perhaps matches TRBD1 (5 bases). The V end lost 6 bases, the J end lost 6 bases, and 18 bases lay between the germline ends. This CDR3 has 15 amino acids. CDR1 is SGHKS and CDR2 is YYEKEE in the germline V gene (reference sequence). The CDR3 nucleotides read TGTGCCAGCACCCCAACGGGCAGGGCTCATGAAAAACTGTTTTTT. As protein: CASTPTGRAHEKLFF. The full variable domain, its missing parts supplied by reference TRBV5-5 and TRBJ1-4, is DAGVTQSPTHLIKTRGQQVTLRCSPISGHKSVSWYQQVLGQGPQFIFQYYEKEERGRGNFPDRFSARQFPNYSSELNVNALLLGDSALYLCASTPTGRAHEKLFFGSGTQLSVL.

This rearrangement joins TRBV15 to TRBJ2-5; D assignment may be TRBD1 or TRBD2 (6 bases each). The CDR3 is made up of 13 amino acids. The V and J ends lost 2 bases and 4 bases respectively, with 8 bases between them. Germline V lookup: CDR1 LNHNV, CDR2 YYDKDF (reference sequence). As DNA, the CDR3 is TGTGCCACCAGCAGAAGGGGGGCAGAGACCCAGTACTTC. This gives the protein CATSRRGAETQYF.

This rearrangement joins TRBV2 to TRBJ2-7; D ambiguous. The CDR3 covers 11 residues. V was shortened by 2 bases and J by 5 bases, with 4 bases between the two germline ends. The germline CDR1 and CDR2 sequences are SNHLY and FYNNEI. The CDR3 DNA reads as TGTGCCAGCAGTGAACTTAACGAGCAGTACTTC. Protein product: CASSELNEQYF.

Only one count was recorded for this clone. The gene calls are TRBV5-1 and TRBJ2-7, with D perhaps assigned TRBD1 or TRBD2 (5 bases each). The germline gives CDR1 SGHRS, CDR2 YFSETQ. The CDR3 spans 15 residues. V was pared by 7 bases and J by 3 bases, with 20 bases between. CDR3 nucleotide sequence: TGCGCCAGCGAAACCACCGGGACCAACATCTACGAGCAGTACTTC. Its protein product is CASETTGTNIYEQYF.

The CDR3 here is CASSRRTGVNEQYF. The CDR3 nucleotides read TGTGCCAGCAGCCGACGGACAGGGGTAAACGAGCAGTACTTC. V is TRBV6-5 and J is TRBJ2-7, with TRBD1 matching over 9 bases. The trim removed 6 bases at V and 5 bases at J, leaving 8 bases unmatched. CDR1 is MNHEY, CDR2 SVGAGI, per germline. The CDR3 covers 14 residues.

V gene TRBV6-5 combines with J gene TRBJ2-5; either TRBD1 or TRBD2 may fit D (7 bases each). V lost 2 bases to trimming and J lost 1 base, with 14 bases between them. Looked up from germline, CDR1 is MNHEY and CDR2 is SVGAGI. CDR3 length: 16 amino acids. The CDR3 here is CASSYVGRDSQETQYF. The CDR3 bases are TGTGCCAGCAGTTACGTGGGGAGGGACAGCCAAGAGACCCAGTACTTC.

Regarding this clone: The same CDR3 also results from other DNA sequences found in this sample. The chain's CDR3 is CASSLLPGELFF. The CDR3 coding sequence is TGCGCCAGCAGCTTGCTCCCCGGGGAGCTGTTTTTT. The chain couples TRBV5-1 to TRBJ2-2, with unresolved D. The V gene's germline CDR1 is SGHRS and CDR2 YFSETQ. The CDR3 length is 12 residues. The ends were cut back, 1 base at V and 6 bases at J, with 4 bases in the middle.

The chain combines TRBV29-1 with TRBJ2-2, with 9 bases lining up with TRBD1. The CDR3 has 15 amino acids. Trimming at V came to 4 bases and at J to 5 bases, leaving 8 bases not matched to a gene. CDR1 SQVTM and CDR2 ANQGSEA come from the germline V gene. CDR3 sequence: CSVANPTGGTGELFF. The DNA of the CDR3 is TGCAGCGTTGCCAACCCGACAGGGGGGACCGGGGAGCTGTTTTTT.

The chain joins TRBV19 to TRBJ2-5; D remains ambiguous. The CDR3 runs 12 residues. Germline V gene lookup returns CDR1 LNHDA and CDR2 SQIVND (reference sequence). The germline V and J ends were trimmed by 7 bases and 5 bases, with 11 bases remaining between them. CDR3: CASTDGGETQYF. CDR3 coding DNA: TGTGCCAGTACCGACGGTGGGGAGACCCAGTACTTC.

The chain couples TRBV4-1 to TRBJ2-7; 9 bases agree with TRBD1. CDR3 length: 15 residues. V shed 0 bases, J shed 3 bases, and the junction held 3 bases outside the gene matches. In germline, CDR1 is MGHRA, CDR2 YSYEKL. The CDR3 DNA reads as TGCGCCAGCAGCCAAGAAGGGACAGGGCTCTACGAGCAGTACTTC. Protein: CASSQEGTGLYEQYF.

The chain links TRBV7-3 to TRBJ2-1, with TRBD2 matching over 7 bases. The V gene end was trimmed by 5 bases and the J gene end by 7 bases; junction bases not matched to a gene: 14. Germline V gene sequence: CDR1 SGHTA, CDR2 FQGTGA. There are 16 residues in the CDR3. CDR3 region: CASSETASGTRNEQFF. CDR3 sequence (DNA): TGTGCCAGCAGCGAAACGGCGAGCGGGACTCGGAATGAGCAGTTCTTC.

This chain links TRBV29-1 with TRBJ2-2; no clear D. Germline V CDR1 and CDR2: SQVTM, ANQGSEA. This CDR3 contains 14 residues. With 3 bases removed from V and 2 bases from J, the gap between germline ends came to 10 bases. The CDR3 spells CSVEVLGNTGELFF. The DNA for the CDR3 is TGCAGCGTTGAGGTTTTGGGCAACACCGGGGAGCTGTTTTTT.

The CDR3 loop reads CASSIFWTGNSNQPQHF. The CDR3 nucleotides are TGTGCCAGTAGTATCTTCTGGACAGGCAATAGCAATCAGCCCCAGCATTTT. The chain has TRBV19 and TRBJ1-5; 7 nucleotides agree with TRBD1. J was trimmed by 0 bases and V by 3 bases; bases with no gene match: 8. This CDR3 comprises 17 residues. Germline values: CDR1 LNHDA, CDR2 SQIVND (reference sequence).